Presented here are 27 T cell receptor beta chains from one specimen sequenced in a study of cytomegalovirus exposure and HLA in healthy donors. PCR involved 60 Vbeta and 13 Jbeta primers. Sequencing was performed with immunoSEQ multiplex PCR; in TCRdb, only in-frame clones are kept and a portion is missing. The table includes fewer than 200,000 clones, about three quarters detected once. Material for sequencing was PBMCs. All receptors come from a woman aged 35 to 49 in good health and CMV-seropositive.

This chain links TRBV19 with TRBJ1-2; D possibly corresponds to TRBD1 (6 bases). There are 15 residues in the CDR3. The germline gives CDR1 LNHDA, CDR2 SQIVND (reference sequence). V gave up 4 bases and J gave up 4 bases, with 16 bases separating them. The CDR3 region is CASSKRDTAVYGYTF. Here the CDR3 DNA reads TGTGCCAGTAGTAAACGGGACACCGCTGTCTATGGCTACACCTTC.

J is TRBJ2-5 and V is TRBV6-6; D uncertain. The CDR3 length is 13 residues. V was pared by 0 bases and J by 2 bases, with 4 bases between. CDR1 is MNHNY, CDR2 SVGAGI, per germline (reference sequence). The CDR3 DNA is TGTGCCAGCAGTTACTCTTATCAAGAGACCCAGTACTTC. Its translation is CASSYSYQETQYF.

The chain employs TRBV6-6 and TRBJ2-7; 8 bases map to TRBD1. Trimming cost V 8 bases and J 4 bases; bases outside gene matches: 7. Germline V gene sequence: CDR1 MNHNY, CDR2 SVGAGI (reference sequence). This CDR3 has 13 residues. The CDR3 nucleotides read TGTGCCAGCTCCGGGACAGGAGGGTACGAGCAGTACTTC. This encodes CASSGTGGYEQYF.

The chain has TRBV10-1 and TRBJ1-1; 7 bases map to TRBD1. V shed 4 bases and J 9 bases; nucleotides not matched to a gene: 11. CDR1 is WNHNN and CDR2 is SYGVQD in the germline V gene (reference sequence). The CDR3 is 14 residues long. CDR3 residues: CASSAGQEPTQAFF. Here the CDR3 DNA reads TGCGCCAGCAGTGCCGGACAGGAGCCGACTCAAGCTTTCTTT.

The rearrangement uses TRBV6-5 and TRBJ1-1, with D possibly TRBD1 on 5 matching bases. The germline V and J ends were trimmed by 4 bases and 7 bases, with 19 bases remaining between them. Germline V gives CDR1 MNHEY, CDR2 SVGAGI. The CDR3 is 15 residues long. CDR3 amino acids: CASSSGIGAGGEAFF. DNA of the CDR3: TGTGCCAGCAGTTCGGGCATCGGGGCGGGGGGTGAAGCTTTCTTT.

In DNA, the CDR3 is TGTGCCAGCAGTTTGACAGGGGCCTACGAGCAGTACTTC. It is translated as CASSLTGAYEQYF. V usage is TRBV27 and J usage is TRBJ2-5, with TRBD1 matching 8 bases. The DNA end favors TRBJ2-7, so the J call may be wrong. The length of the CDR3 is 13 residues. CDR1 is MNHEY and CDR2 is SMNVEV in the germline V gene (reference sequence).

The chain joins TRBV2 to TRBJ2-7; 7 nucleotides align to TRBD1. J gave up 0 bases and V 6 bases, and 2 bases lay outside the gene matches. CDR3 length equals 13 residues. CDR1 is SNHLY, CDR2 FYNNEI, per germline. The CDR3, as DNA: TGTGCCAGCAGGAAGGGGGCCTCCTACGAGCAGTACTTC. Its protein product is CASRKGASYEQYF.

The chain uses TRBV5-6 and TRBJ2-7; TRBD1 agrees at 9 bases. This CDR3 comprises 16 residues. V shed 5 bases, J shed 1 base, and the junction held 10 bases outside the gene matches. Looked up from germline, CDR1 is SGHDT and CDR2 is YYEEEE. The CDR3 spells CASSFAGTGPSYEQYF. CDR3 nucleotide sequence: TGTGCCAGCAGTTTTGCCGGGACAGGGCCTTCCTACGAGCAGTACTTC.

This clone has a single count. This chain links TRBV28 with TRBJ1-2; 7 bases match TRBD1. CDR1 and CDR2 from the germline V gene are MDHEN and SYDVKM. CDR3 length: 14 amino acids. V lost 5 bases, J lost 7 bases, and 10 bases stayed unmatched. CDR3 sequence reads: CASSTPDRAPGYTF. The CDR3 region has the DNA TGTGCCAGCAGTACCCCCGACAGGGCCCCTGGCTACACCTTC.

The chain recombines TRBV19 with TRBJ2-7, with 7 bases identical to TRBD1. The V gene's germline CDR1 is LNHDA and CDR2 SQIVND (reference sequence). The CDR3 runs to 13 residues. Trimming took 7 bases from V and 5 from J; bases not matched to a gene: 8. CDR3 sequence reads: CASKGTAPNEQYF. The CDR3 DNA reads as TGTGCCAGTAAGGGGACAGCCCCCAACGAGCAGTACTTC. The full variable domain, its missing parts supplied by reference TRBV19 and TRBJ2-7, is DGGITQSPKYLFRKEGQNVTLSCEQNLNHDAMYWYRQDPGQGLRLIYYSQIVNDFQKGDIAEGYSVSREKKESFPLTVTSAQKNPTAFYLCASKGTAPNEQYFGPGTRLTVT.

The chain joins TRBV2 to TRBJ2-2, with 7 nucleotides matching TRBD1. The length of the CDR3 is 17 residues. Germline CDR1 is SNHLY and CDR2 is FYNNEI. With V trimmed by 5 bases and J by 0 bases, 9 bases remained unmatched. The CDR3 DNA is TGTGCCAGCAGTCCCCCGGACAGGAGAACGAACACCGGGGAGCTGTTTTTT. Amino acid sequence: CASSPPDRRTNTGELFF.

The chain is built from TRBV7-9 and TRBJ2-5, with 10 positions matching TRBD1. The CDR3 sequence is 15 residues long. Germline assignment: CDR1 SEHNR and CDR2 FQNEAQ (reference sequence). V was pared by 5 bases and J by 4 bases, with 7 bases of the junction left unmatched. DNA for the CDR3: TGTGCCAGCAGCGTGACAGGGGGCAATGCAGAGACCCAGTACTTC. Amino acid sequence: CASSVTGGNAETQYF.

V is TRBV10-3 and J is TRBJ1-3; 7 bases are a match to TRBD1. CDR1 and CDR2 (germline): ENHRY, SYGVKD. Trimming removed 2 bases from V and 0 bases from J; junction bases left unmatched: 7. CDR3 length: 17 residues. In DNA form, the CDR3 reads TGTGCCATCAGTGAGACCTGGACAGGAAGCTCTGGAAACACCATATATTTT. It is translated as CAISETWTGSSGNTIYF.

The chain's CDR3 is CASSRDSSYEQYF. The CDR3 nucleotides read TGTGCCAGCAGCAGGGACAGCTCCTACGAGCAGTACTTC. This sequence joins TRBV7-2 and TRBJ2-5; 7 bases map to TRBD1. The J call could be wrong; TRBJ2-7 is a better fit for the DNA end. The germline V gene has CDR1 SGHTA and CDR2 FQGNSA. The CDR3 runs to 13 residues.

The V call is TRBV2, the J call TRBJ1-5, with D possibly TRBD1 on 6 matching bases. This CDR3 is 15 amino acids long. Germline CDR1 SNHLY, CDR2 FYNNEI. Trimming stripped 1 base from V and 8 bases from J, with 15 bases between. The CDR3 coding sequence is TGTGCCAGCAGTGAAGGGGGTACAGGGCGGGAGCCCCAGCATTTT. This translates into CASSEGGTGREPQHF.

This sequence joins TRBV12-1 and TRBJ2-5; the table assigns TRBD1, which was not confirmed against the DNA. TRBV12-1 corresponds to a pseudogene. This CDR3 region has 16 residues. The CDR3 loop reads CASSFEGPETKETQYF. The CDR3 nucleotides read TGTGCCAGCAGCTTTGAGGGGCCGGAAACGAAAGAGACCCAGTACTTC.

V usage is TRBV7-9 and J usage is TRBJ1-1, with TRBD1 as a possible D gene (6 bases). V lost 5 bases to trimming and J lost 11 bases, with 27 bases between them. Germline lookup yields CDR1 SEHNR and CDR2 FQNEAQ (reference sequence). This CDR3 spans 16 amino acids. The DNA for the CDR3 is TGTGCCAGCAGCCCAGCCCCACAGGGTTTTCGGGTTCGGGCTTTCTTT. This encodes CASSPAPQGFRVRAFF.

This clone turned up a few times. This chain joins TRBV30 and TRBJ2-7, with 13 bases lining up with TRBD2. The CDR3 is 13 amino acids. V gave up 4 bases and J gave up 5 bases; unmatched junction bases: 2. Germline CDR1 GTSNPN, CDR2 SVGIG (reference sequence). CDR3 coding DNA: TGTGCCTGGAAACTAGCGGGGGGGAACGAGCAGTACTTC. Amino acid sequence: CAWKLAGGNEQYF.

The chain recombines TRBV30 with TRBJ1-5; D possibly corresponds to TRBD1 (5 bases). Trimming took off 2 bases at V and 5 bases at J, with 10 bases between the two ends. The CDR3 totals 13 residues. CDR1 and CDR2 from the germline V gene are GTSNPN and SVGIG (reference sequence). In DNA, the CDR3 is TGTGCCTGGAGTCCGGGAGGGGATCAGCCCCAGCATTTT. This translates into CAWSPGGDQPQHF.

This chain uses TRBV11-2 with TRBJ2-5, with D perhaps TRBD2 (5 bases). The V end lost 1 base, the J end lost 2 bases, and 8 bases lay between the germline ends. The CDR3 sequence is 14 residues long. Germline V lookup: CDR1 SGHAT, CDR2 FQNNGV. CDR3: CASSLAGIQETQYF. The CDR3 bases are TGTGCCAGCAGCTTAGCGGGGATACAAGAGACCCAGTACTTC.

V is TRBV6-7 and J is TRBJ2-5; TRBD2 matches 16 bases. TRBV6-7 is reported as an ORF; its role is uncertain. The CDR3 runs to 19 residues. V was pared by 7 bases and J by 1 base, with 12 bases of the junction left unmatched. This CDR3 is CASTSNTGTSGRAQETQYF. The CDR3, as DNA: TGTGCCAGCACCTCAAATACCGGGACTAGCGGGAGGGCCCAAGAGACCCAGTACTTC.

This chain connects TRBV6-1 to TRBJ2-3; weak D call: TRBD2 (5 bases). The ends were cut back, 5 bases at V and 6 bases at J, with 15 bases in the middle. This CDR3 has 14 amino acids. Germline loops: CDR1 MNHNS, CDR2 SASEGT. CDR3 DNA sequence: TGTGCCAGCAGTTGGACTGAGAGTGAGGATACGCAGTATTTT. Translation gives CASSWTESEDTQYF.

The chain has TRBV14 and TRBJ1-4; the D gene is possibly TRBD1 (6 bases). CDR1 is SGHDN, CDR2 FVKESK, per germline. The CDR3 covers 13 residues. The V end was cut by 4 bases, the J end by 8 bases, with 11 bases between. CDR3 nucleotides: TGTGCCAGCAGCCGACAGGCATCGGAAAAACTGTTTTTT. Translating gives CASSRQASEKLFF.

The chain joins TRBV19 to TRBJ1-1, with D perhaps TRBD1 (6 bases). Per germline, CDR1 LNHDA and CDR2 SQIVND (reference sequence). The CDR3 has 16 amino acids. Trimming left V 3 bases short and J 3 bases short, with 17 bases between. CDR3 coding DNA: TGTGCCAGTAGTATCAACCACAGGGTAAAGGACACTGAAGCTTTCTTT. It encodes CASSINHRVKDTEAFF.

The CDR3 is CASSFLGQGRDEQYF. CDR3 sequence (DNA): TGTGCCAGCAGTTTCCTCGGACAGGGTCGGGACGAGCAGTACTTC. The gene calls are TRBV27 and TRBJ2-7; 8 positions agree with TRBD1. Germline V gene sequence: CDR1 MNHEY, CDR2 SMNVEV (reference sequence). This CDR3 comprises 15 residues. With 3 bases clipped from V and 5 bases from J, the junction kept 9 bases outside the gene matches.

CDR3 sequence reads: CASSYKPGGINGYTF. CDR3 nucleotides: TGTGCCAGCAGTTACAAACCGGGGGGTATAAATGGCTACACCTTC. This chain connects TRBV6-5 to TRBJ1-2, with D maybe TRBD1 (5 bases). This CDR3 spans 15 amino acids. Trimming cost V 2 bases and J 6 bases, with 16 bases left between them. Per germline, CDR1 MNHEY and CDR2 SVGAGI.

The sample holds a few counts of this clone. V and J are TRBV7-9 and TRBJ2-3; 8 bases agree with TRBD1. J gave up 0 bases and V 4 bases, and 3 bases lay outside the gene matches. CDR1 and CDR2 from the germline V gene are SEHNR and FQNEAQ (reference sequence). The CDR3 is 15 residues long. The CDR3 here is CASSSTGDSTDTQYF. CDR3 in DNA: TGTGCCAGCAGCTCGACAGGGGATAGCACAGATACGCAGTATTTT.